This TCR beta chain was identified during a study of T cell responses to AZD1222 COVID-19 vaccine (dated by TCRdb to 2020 to 2023). At the level of the whole study: AZD1222 recipients with second doses at about 4 weeks or about 12 weeks were pooled, because spike-specific TCR depth and breadth did not differ between schedules. A total of over 230 trial participants underwent TCR sequencing, of whom 207 had received two doses of AZD1222 and about 25 had received two doses of the MenACWY control vaccine. Enrollment into the trials was organized by age into subgroups of 18-55, 56-69 and 70-plus years, and those subgroups contained approximately 150, 30 and 60 TCR-sequenced participants, respectively.

Overall results and qualifications from the work: Most participants were white British and females outnumbered males, and the authors suggested that clonal diversity may have been underestimated. The whole spike protein was spanned by vaccine-associated CD4 TCRs, and dominant responses were seen in regions 160-218 and 743-854. Conclusions about previously exposed vaccinees are limited, since just a handful of AZD1222 recipients were seropositive for SARS-CoV-2 at baseline. After two AZD1222 doses, spike-specific TCR breadth and depth were significantly higher than at day 0 and than in MenACWY recipients. The 56-69-year group was small, and its depth increase did not reach significance, likely because of low power. Reportedly, almost half of the unique spike-specific TCRs recognized epitopes lying outside the regions that are mutated in the B.1.351 and B.1.1.7 variants. Because no day 14 peak-response samples were available, repertoires were characterized only after the peak T cell response.

The sample's time point label is to be understood as: baseline before first vaccination. Vaccinee samples came from UK trials COV001 and COV002, including a single-blind randomized controlled phase 2/3 trial of AZD1222 (ChAdOx1 nCoV-19) in healthy adults. Trial participant PBMC samples were collected at day 0 and day 28 after the second dose for TCRbeta chain sequencing. The CDR3 regions of human TCRbeta chains were subjected to immunosequencing. On the study's bioinformatics: TCRs in the repertoires were compared against a reference library of SARS-CoV-2-specific TCRs that had been generated with the MIRA antigen-specificity platform. Breadth was defined as the fraction of unique TCRs that were SARS-CoV-2-associated, and depth was defined as the fraction of total T cells that were SARS-CoV-2-associated. Using the MIRA data, each spike-specific TCR was mapped to the spike region that the TCR reacts to and placed in a CD4 or CD8 class. Log10-transformed breadth and depth values were compared by one-way ANOVA with Sidak's multiple comparisons tests. TCRdb took over this immuneACCESS table, retaining in-frame rearrangements with V and J assigned. Such tables are incomplete; in checked studies, under half of the missing clones stem from an unresolved V gene, and the remainder is unexplained. Clone size and V and J calls were adopted from that table, with D and trimming inferred from the DNA. Present in this sample are around 180,000 clones, 90% to 95% of which were seen just once. The ten largest clones represent 9.2% of the sample.

Here V drops 5 bases and J drops 6 bases, and the junction holds 13 bases not matched to any gene. Taken from the germline V gene (reference sequence), the CDR1 and CDR2 loops are MNHEY and SMNVEV. Measured from the cysteine to the phenylalanine, the CDR3 is 15 residues long. Solely the CDR3 DNA is kept, with 45 bases framed from the first base. Details on this clone: The specificity of this receptor is unknown. It has no much larger one-base neighbor in the sample; base qualities were not kept.

The sample in question was peripheral blood, obtained on day 0 of AZD1222 vaccination. This clonotype was sampled from an adult in good health. The chain is encoded by TRBV27 joined to TRBJ2-7; TRBD2 matches 7 bases in the middle. CDR3 sequence: CASSLLDGGRAEQYF. The DNA sequence is TGTGCCAGCAGTCTACTTGACGGGGGGAGGGCCGAGCAGTACTTC.